A single sample is the source of the 3 T cell receptor beta chains below, sequenced in a study of T cells in localized non-small cell lung cancer. TCRdb's copy holds only in-frame clones and misses some; the assay was immunoSEQ multiplex PCR. The table lists about 11,000 clones, roughly 84% of them singletons. Sequenced here: peripheral blood, sampled before any cancer treatment. Receptor source: a male donor aged 60 or over with stage I lung adenocarcinoma.

The chain recombines TRBV4-3 with TRBJ1-2, with D unresolved. Trimming shortened V by 0 bases and J by 0 bases, and 8 bases separated the two germline ends. There are 15 residues in the CDR3. Germline V gives CDR1 LGHNA, CDR2 YSLEER. CDR3 amino acids: CASSQEAQANYGYTF. CDR3 coding DNA: TGCGCCAGCAGCCAAGAAGCCCAAGCTAACTATGGCTACACCTTC.

V is TRBV11-2 and J is TRBJ2-7; D might be TRBD2 (5 bases). The germline V gene encodes CDR1 SGHAT and CDR2 FQNNGV. The CDR3 extends over 13 amino acids. V was trimmed by 4 bases and J by 4 bases, leaving 11 bases between them. CDR3 loop: CASSSSRGYEQYF. For the CDR3, the DNA is TGTGCCAGCAGCTCAAGTCGGGGATACGAGCAGTACTTC.

This chain's CDR3 is CASSRGLAGGTGELFF. CDR3 coding DNA: TGTGCCAGCAGCCGGGGGCTAGCGGGAGGTACCGGGGAGCTGTTTTTT. V usage is TRBV2 and J usage is TRBJ2-2; the match to TRBD2 covers 11 bases. V dropped 6 bases and J dropped 5; count of bases not matched to a gene: 8. The CDR3 is 16 residues long. Germline V CDR1 and CDR2: SNHLY, FYNNEI.